This TCR beta chain is drawn from a study of Tregs in tolerant kidney transplant recipients. The germline CDR1 and CDR2 sequences are SGHRS and YFSETQ. This CDR3 spans 15 amino acids. Unmatched junction bases numbered 11, after V lost 4 bases and J lost 4 bases. Remarks on this clone: What it recognizes is unknown.

Method: immunoSEQ multiplex PCR; TCRdb's copy keeps in-frame clones and lacks some. The sample includes some 1,800 clones, 40% to 45% of them seen just once. The receptor's source is a human patient who received a combined kidney and bone marrow transplant. Some T cells may trace back to the graft donor. V is TRBV5-1 and J is TRBJ2-7; 7 bases match TRBD1. What was sequenced was Tregs from blood cultured with allogeneic cells. The CDR3 DNA is TGCGCCAGCAGCCCAACCGGGACAGAGCTATACGAGCAGTACTTC. Translation gives CASSPTGTELYEQYF.